This TCR beta chain originates from a study of blood T cells in healthy people across ages. For this clonotype: Compared with germline, one end of the junction differs, possibly owing to a read error.

Combining a sample-barcoded 5' primer with a J-beta primer mix, a second PCR ran for roughly 7 to 12 cycles. TCRdb analysed the 5' RACE reads with MiXCR anew, one entry per CDR3 protein. The sample contains 600,000 or so distinct CDR3 sequences, 21% of which appear only once. CDR3 length: 14 residues. From germline, CDR1 is DFQATT and CDR2 SNEGSKA (reference sequence). The TCR comes from an older man in good health. The V call is TRBV20-1, the J call TRBJ2-4, with a tentative D call TRBD1 (6 bases). Sequenced input: blood. The CDR3 loop is CSAAGGRGENIQYF. The DNA of the CDR3 is TGCAGTGCTGCTGGAGGCAGGGGTGAAAACATCCAGTACTTC.